This T cell receptor (beta chain) was captured in a study of blood T cell repertoires in COVID-19. About the research overall: Samples of COVID-19 (acute and convalescent) were obtained from the United States, Italy and Spain.

Germline CDR1 LGHDT, CDR2 YNNKEL (reference sequence). J gave up 0 bases and V 4 bases, and 7 bases lay outside the gene matches. There are 16 residues in the CDR3. Participants spanned ages 18 to 89 years and resided in roughly 22 US areas. Cohorts were assigned according to the clinical history that participants reported. Study processing details: Reference gene primer amplification in the assay estimated nucleated cell counts. TCRdb's copy holds only in-frame clones and misses some; the assay was immunoSEQ multiplex PCR. The V and J calls and clone size are taken from that table; D and trimming were inferred from the DNA. Of a few hundred thousand clones listed, roughly 87% are singletons.

The sequencing sample was made of PBMCs or T cells enriched from blood (not recorded which). The chain joins TRBV3-1 (or the pseudogene TRBV3-2) to TRBJ2-3, with 7 nucleotides matching TRBD2. This TCR was sampled from a young woman who had recovered from COVID-19. CDR3 sequence reads: CASSPQRGASTDTQYF. CDR3 sequence (DNA): TGTGCCAGCAGCCCCCAGCGGGGTGCTAGCACAGATACGCAGTATTTT.